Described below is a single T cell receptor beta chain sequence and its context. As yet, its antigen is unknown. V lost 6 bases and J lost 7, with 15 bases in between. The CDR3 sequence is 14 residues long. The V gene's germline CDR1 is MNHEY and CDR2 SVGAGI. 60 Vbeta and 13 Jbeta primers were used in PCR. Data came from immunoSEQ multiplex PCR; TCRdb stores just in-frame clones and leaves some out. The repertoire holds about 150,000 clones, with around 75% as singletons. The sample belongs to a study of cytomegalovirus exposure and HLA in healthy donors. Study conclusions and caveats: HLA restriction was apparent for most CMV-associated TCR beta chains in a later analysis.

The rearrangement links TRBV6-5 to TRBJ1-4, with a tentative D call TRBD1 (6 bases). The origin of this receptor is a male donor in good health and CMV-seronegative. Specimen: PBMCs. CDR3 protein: CASSPQGGGEKLFF. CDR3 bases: TGTGCCAGCAGCCCACAGGGAGGGGGTGAAAAACTGTTTTTT.